The clone carrying this T cell receptor beta chain turned up a few times. Its antigen is not known. This specimen belongs to a study of blood T cells in healthy people across ages. Study results and caveats: There were more naive CD4+ cells and higher diversity in long-lived donors than in aged donors.

A second PCR, run for roughly 7 to 12 cycles, used a sample-barcoded 5' primer plus a J-beta primer mix. TCRdb used MiXCR to reprocess the 5' RACE reads, holding one entry per CDR3 protein. The sample holds about 1.6 million distinct CDR3 sequences; around 35% are singletons and the top ten take about 11%. The specimen sequenced was blood. The TCR sequence derives from a woman between 25 and 40 years old in good health.

CDR3 region: CSARMDRELGQPQHF. CDR3 nucleotides: TGCAGTGCTAGAATGGACAGGGAGTTAGGTCAGCCCCAGCATTTT. This chain connects TRBV20-1 to TRBJ1-5; 8 positions agree with TRBD1. The germline CDR1 and CDR2 sequences are DFQATT and SNEGSKA (reference sequence). This CDR3 has 15 residues. The V segment lost 2 bases and the J segment 6 bases; nucleotides outside the gene matches: 9.